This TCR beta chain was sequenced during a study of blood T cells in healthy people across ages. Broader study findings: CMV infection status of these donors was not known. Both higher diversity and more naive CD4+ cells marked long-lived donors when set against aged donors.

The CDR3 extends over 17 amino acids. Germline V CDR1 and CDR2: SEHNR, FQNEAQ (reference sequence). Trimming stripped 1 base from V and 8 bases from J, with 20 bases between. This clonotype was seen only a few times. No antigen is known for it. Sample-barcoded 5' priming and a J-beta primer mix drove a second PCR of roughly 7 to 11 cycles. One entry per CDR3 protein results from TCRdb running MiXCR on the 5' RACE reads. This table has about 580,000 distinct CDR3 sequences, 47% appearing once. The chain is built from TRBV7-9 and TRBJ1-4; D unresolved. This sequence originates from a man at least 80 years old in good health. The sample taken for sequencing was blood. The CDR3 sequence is CASSLEFGSYNEEKLFF. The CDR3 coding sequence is TGTGCCAGCAGCTTAGAGTTCGGCAGTTATAATGAAGAAAAACTGTTTTTT.